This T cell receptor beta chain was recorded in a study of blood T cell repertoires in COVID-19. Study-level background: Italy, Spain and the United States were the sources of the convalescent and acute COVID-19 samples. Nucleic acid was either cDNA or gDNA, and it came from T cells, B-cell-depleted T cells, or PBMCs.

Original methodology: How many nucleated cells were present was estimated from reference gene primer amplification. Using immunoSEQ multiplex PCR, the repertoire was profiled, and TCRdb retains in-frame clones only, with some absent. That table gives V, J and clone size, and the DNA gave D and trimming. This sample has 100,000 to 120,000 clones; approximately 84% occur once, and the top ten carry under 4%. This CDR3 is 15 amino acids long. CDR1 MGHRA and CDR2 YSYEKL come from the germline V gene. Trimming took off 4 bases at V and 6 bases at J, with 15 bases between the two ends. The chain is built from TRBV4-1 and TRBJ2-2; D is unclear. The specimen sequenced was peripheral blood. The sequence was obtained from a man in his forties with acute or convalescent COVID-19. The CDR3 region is CASSPYTTSPGELFF. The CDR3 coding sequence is TGCGCCAGCAGCCCCTACACTACAAGCCCCGGGGAGCTGTTTTTT.